A single sample is the source of the 14 T cell receptor beta chains below, sequenced in a study of blood T cells in healthy people across ages. Alongside a J-beta primer mix, a sample-barcoded 5' primer served in a second PCR lasting about 6 to 12 cycles. TCRdb independently ran MiXCR on the 5' RACE reads; one entry per CDR3 protein. Counted here are roughly 1,700,000 distinct CDR3 sequences, over 25% occurring once; the ten biggest clones make up about 7.7%. The sequenced material came from blood. Receptor source: a woman aged 25 to 39 in good health.

This clonotype was seen ten or more times. The chain joins TRBV18 to TRBJ2-3; D tentatively fits TRBD1 or TRBD2 (5 bases each). Germline CDR1 reads KGHSH; CDR2 reads LQKENI. The CDR3 contains 13 residues. The germline V and J ends were trimmed by 6 bases and 5 bases, with 12 bases remaining between them. CDR3 amino acids: CASSPGAGDTQYF. In DNA form, the CDR3 reads TGTGCCAGCTCCCCCGGGGCGGGAGATACGCAGTATTTT.

This clonotype was seen many times. The chain employs TRBV7-2 and TRBJ2-7, with 7 nucleotides matching TRBD2. From germline, CDR1 is SGHTA and CDR2 FQGNSA. After removal of 0 bases from V and 5 bases from J, the junction contained 7 bases not matched to a gene. The CDR3 contains 15 residues. The CDR3: CASSLAGGRDHEQYF. The CDR3 region has the DNA TGTGCCAGCAGCTTAGCCGGCGGGAGAGACCACGAGCAGTACTTC.

The chain is built from TRBV7-9 and TRBJ2-3, with TRBD2 matching 7 bases. The CDR3 has 14 residues. Germline CDR1 is SEHNR and CDR2 is FQNEAQ (reference sequence). The junction had 7 bases not matched to a gene; V was cut back by 6 bases and J by 4 bases. The chain's CDR3 is CASSIAGVADTQYF. Here the CDR3 DNA reads TGTGCCAGCAGTATTGCGGGAGTAGCAGATACGCAGTATTTT.

This chain connects TRBV28 to TRBJ1-5; D is ambiguous. CDR1 and CDR2 from the germline V gene are MDHEN and SYDVKM. The V gene lost 4 bases and the J gene lost 6 bases, with 10 bases spanning the gap. The CDR3 runs 13 residues. CDR3 DNA: TGTGCCAGCAGTTCGGGATTGAGTCAGCCCCAGCATTTT. Its translation is CASSSGLSQPQHF.

Regarding this clonotype: Possible read error: a much larger clone is one base away. This chain connects TRBV7-9 to TRBJ2-7; possibly TRBD2 for D (6 bases). The CDR3 spans 15 residues. V gave up 3 bases and J gave up 3 bases, with 15 bases separating them. Germline V gives CDR1 SEHNR, CDR2 FQNEAQ (reference sequence). The CDR3 nucleotides read TGTGCCAGCAGCTTTACGACTAGTTCACGCTACGAGCAGTACTTC. Translated, it gives CASSFTTSSRYEQYF.

V is TRBV3-1 and J is TRBJ2-1; maybe TRBD1 (5 bases). V was cut by 4 bases and J by 10 bases, with 11 bases left in between. The CDR3 totals 12 residues. From germline, CDR1 is LGHDT and CDR2 YNNKEL (reference sequence). CDR3 bases: TGTGCCAGCAGCCGAAGGGGCAAAGAGCAGTTCTTC. Amino acid sequence: CASSRRGKEQFF.

The chain employs TRBV29-1 and TRBJ1-1; 10 bases line up with TRBD1. The CDR3 covers 15 residues. The V gene's germline CDR1 is SQVTM and CDR2 ANQGSEA. V lost 8 bases to trimming and J lost 3 bases; unmatched junction nucleotides: 12. The chain's CDR3 is CSLKTGGGGDTEAFF. In DNA form, the CDR3 reads TGCAGCCTCAAGACAGGGGGCGGAGGGGACACTGAAGCTTTCTTT.

As concerns this clonotype: This may arise from a read error, as a much more abundant clone is one base away. This chain connects TRBV20-1 to TRBJ2-7; no clear D gene. Per germline, CDR1 DFQATT and CDR2 SNEGSKA (reference sequence). CDR3 length: 13 residues. The V end lost 3 bases, the J end lost 0 bases, and 9 bases lay between the germline ends. The CDR3 protein is CSARGTNSYEQYF. The CDR3 DNA reads as TGCAGTGCTAGGGGCACCAACTCCTACGAGCAGTACTTC.

A few counts support this clonotype. The J gene is TRBJ2-7, the V gene TRBV7-9, with D uncertain. The CDR3 is made up of 13 amino acids. The V end lost 5 bases, the J end lost 6 bases, and 14 bases lay between the germline ends. Per the germline V gene, CDR1 is SEHNR and CDR2 is FQNEAQ (reference sequence). The CDR3 DNA sequence: TGTGCCAGCAGCCCTTCCCGGGTACTCGAGCAGTACTTC. This gives the protein CASSPSRVLEQYF.

The chain couples TRBV29-1 to TRBJ1-6; D may be TRBD1 (6 bases). In germline, CDR1 is SQVTM, CDR2 ANQGSEA. V was shortened by 0 bases and J by 14 bases, with 14 bases between the two germline ends. The CDR3 length is 13 residues. CDR3 nucleotide sequence: TGCAGCGTTGAAGATCGACTTGGGGGCACCCTCCACTTT. It codes for CSVEDRLGGTLHF.

This clonotype has more than one count but fewer than ten. J is TRBJ2-3 and V is TRBV4-3, with 7 bases aligning to TRBD1. CDR3 length equals 14 residues. Germline V gene data show CDR1 as LGHNA and CDR2 as YSLEER. V was pared by 2 bases and J by 5 bases, with 4 bases of the junction left unmatched. CDR3 protein: CASSQPDREDTQYF. The DNA of the CDR3 is TGCGCCAGCAGCCAACCCGACAGGGAAGATACGCAGTATTTT.

This clonotype was seen a handful of times. The rearrangement joins TRBV7-8 to TRBJ2-7; 10 bases fit TRBD2. The DNA end favors TRBJ2-5, so the J call may be wrong. The CDR3 consists of 16 residues. In germline, CDR1 is SGHVS, CDR2 FQNEAQ. The CDR3 reads CASSLGREAGGGTQYF. In DNA form, the CDR3 reads TGTGCCAGCAGCTTAGGACGAGAAGCGGGAGGGGGGACCCAGTACTTC.

Points on this clonotype: A much bigger clone sits one base away, suggesting this may be a read error. V gene TRBV28 combines with J gene TRBJ2-1, with D possibly matching TRBD1 (6 bases). The J call may be wrong; the DNA end is better matched by TRBJ2-7. This CDR3 region has 12 residues. Germline V CDR1 and CDR2: MDHEN, SYDVKM. The CDR3 DNA reads TGTGCCAGCAGGAAACAGGGCTACGAGCAGTACTTC. Protein sequence: CASRKQGYEQYF.

This clonotype was recorded a few times. V usage is TRBV7-9 and J usage is TRBJ2-5, with TRBD1 as a possible D gene (5 bases). CDR1 and CDR2 from the germline V gene are SEHNR and FQNEAQ (reference sequence). V shed 5 bases and J shed 2 bases, with 18 bases lying between them. The CDR3 has 16 residues. CDR3 region: CASSRISPTEQETQYF. The CDR3 DNA reads as TGTGCCAGCAGCCGAATATCTCCGACAGAACAAGAGACCCAGTACTTC. The complete variable domain, with remaining parts taken from reference TRBV7-9 and TRBJ2-5, reads DTGVSQNPRHKITKRGQNVTFRCDPISEHNRLYWYRQTLGQGPEFLTYFQNEAQLEKSRLLSDRFSAERPKGSFSTLEIQRTEQGDSAMYLCASSRISPTEQETQYFGPGTRLLVL.